A selection of T cell receptor beta chains follows, all from one sample in a study of early T cells in non-severe SARS-CoV-2 infection. TCRdb fed the 5' RACE reads into MiXCR, producing one record per CDR3 protein. The sample shows around 55,000 distinct CDR3 sequences, just under 15% of them seen only once. The sample consisted of whole blood, taken at baseline. Receptor source: an adult who was a healthcare worker with PCR-confirmed SARS-CoV-2 infection or an uninfected control (not recorded which). The CDR3 runs from the conserved cysteine through the conserved F or W. The order of the fields is J gene, V gene, CDR3 protein.

J gene: TRBJ2-1
V gene: TRBV29-1
CDR3 protein: CSAGTYNEQFF

J gene: TRBJ1-1
V gene: TRBV20-1
CDR3 protein: CSAKMNTEAFF

J gene: TRBJ2-2
V gene: TRBV27
CDR3 protein: CASSLTAGELFF

J gene: TRBJ2-7
V gene: TRBV28
CDR3 protein: CAISWGIGAEQYF

J gene: TRBJ1-4
V gene: TRBV3-1
CDR3 protein: CASRDRTTNEKLFF

J gene: TRBJ2-1
V gene: TRBV28
CDR3 protein: CASSKSWSVNNEQFF

J gene: TRBJ1-2
V gene: TRBV11-2
CDR3 protein: CASSSTQGGGYTF

J gene: TRBJ2-1
V gene: TRBV7-9
CDR3 protein: CASSLGRAGEQFF

J gene: TRBJ2-7
V gene: TRBV28
CDR3 protein: CASSLGDFFSYEQYF

J gene: TRBJ2-7
V gene: TRBV4-1
CDR3 protein: CASSSVGGRGSYEQYF

J gene: TRBJ1-2
V gene: TRBV15
CDR3 protein: CATSRDQGARGYTF

J gene: TRBJ1-5
V gene: TRBV3-1
CDR3 protein: CASSYRQGGQPQHF

J gene: TRBJ2-3
V gene: TRBV5-4
CDR3 protein: CASSLFADTQYF

J gene: TRBJ1-4
V gene: TRBV5-4
CDR3 protein: CASSSGLTNEKLFF

J gene: TRBJ1-2
V gene: TRBV7-9
CDR3 protein: CASSLPGASNYGYTF

J gene: TRBJ2-2
V gene: TRBV12-3/TRBV12-4
CDR3 protein: CATRQGETGELFF

J gene: TRBJ1-1
V gene: TRBV5-1
CDR3 protein: CASAGRINTEAFF

J gene: TRBJ1-2
V gene: TRBV6-6
CDR3 protein: CASSSAGTPVYGYTF

J gene: TRBJ2-7
V gene: TRBV7-2
CDR3 protein: CASSRDRAYEQYF

J gene: TRBJ1-6
V gene: TRBV2
CDR3 protein: CASSVGTGANSPLHF

J gene: TRBJ1-5
V gene: TRBV5-4
CDR3 protein: CASSLWGDGDNQPQHF

J gene: TRBJ2-7
V gene: TRBV28
CDR3 protein: CASRSPGGEDYEQYF

J gene: TRBJ2-7
V gene: TRBV7-8
CDR3 protein: CASSSGGSSYEQYF

J gene: TRBJ2-7
V gene: TRBV27
CDR3 protein: CASSFQAGLAGSYEQYF

J gene: TRBJ2-5
V gene: TRBV7-9
CDR3 protein: CASSREGQETQYF

J gene: TRBJ2-7
V gene: TRBV5-4
CDR3 protein: CASSLGTVSSYEQYF

J gene: TRBJ1-2
V gene: TRBV5-4
CDR3 protein: CASTITGDGTNYGYTF

J gene: TRBJ1-1
V gene: TRBV11-2
CDR3 protein: CASSLGMREAFF

J gene: TRBJ1-2
V gene: TRBV5-8
CDR3 protein: CVSSLERGAGGYTF

J gene: TRBJ2-7
V gene: TRBV30
CDR3 protein: CAGYPGPRGEQYF

J gene: TRBJ2-2
V gene: TRBV28
CDR3 protein: CASSPGDKYTGELFF

J gene: TRBJ2-1
V gene: TRBV5-1
CDR3 protein: CASSLGLAGEGEQFF

J gene: TRBJ2-7
V gene: TRBV7-6
CDR3 protein: CASSLDSTGYEQYF

J gene: TRBJ2-2
V gene: TRBV9
CDR3 protein: CASSVGGRYGELFF

J gene: TRBJ1-4
V gene: TRBV4-2
CDR3 protein: CASSREQGIDEKLFF

J gene: TRBJ2-3
V gene: TRBV7-2
CDR3 protein: CASSLSLAGAADTQYF

J gene: TRBJ2-7
V gene: TRBV5-1
CDR3 protein: CASSIGQANYEQYF

J gene: TRBJ2-3
V gene: TRBV5-5
CDR3 protein: CASSFQREVSDTQYF

J gene: TRBJ2-3
V gene: TRBV2
CDR3 protein: CASSEGRQSTDTQYF

J gene: TRBJ2-3
V gene: TRBV10-3
CDR3 protein: CAISELLVETQYF

J gene: TRBJ2-7
V gene: TRBV18
CDR3 protein: CASSPGTTGAEQYF

J gene: TRBJ2-5
V gene: TRBV29-1
CDR3 protein: CSVRGQTEETQYF

J gene: TRBJ2-7
V gene: TRBV4-1
CDR3 protein: CASSQRDPAYEQYF

J gene: TRBJ1-4
V gene: TRBV11-2
CDR3 protein: CASSGRRTNEKLFF

J gene: TRBJ1-4
V gene: TRBV5-1
CDR3 protein: CASSQDMESEKLFF